These 29 T cell receptor beta chains originate from one sample sequenced in a study of beta chain features in type 1 diabetes. The whole isolated RNA underwent reverse transcription, so sequencing captured expressed TCRB transcripts. The repertoire was sequenced with immunoSEQ multiplex PCR; TCRdb's copy has only in-frame clones and lacks some. The sample contains some 410,000 clones, approximately 15% of which appear only once. The sample comprised naive CD4+ T cells from blood. The receptors were gathered from a man younger than 40 in good health.

V gene TRBV5-1 combines with J gene TRBJ2-5, with 7 bases fitting TRBD1. Germline V gene sequence: CDR1 SGHRS, CDR2 YFSETQ. The CDR3 spans 15 residues. V lost 4 bases to trimming and J lost 4 bases; unmatched junction nucleotides: 10. CDR3 sequence: CASSDQGVIPETQYF. CDR3 coding DNA: TGCGCCAGCAGCGATCAGGGGGTCATTCCAGAGACCCAGTACTTC.

The CDR3 loop is CASSPPRGGYGYTF. The CDR3 DNA is TGCGCCAGCAGCCCCCCAAGAGGGGGCTATGGCTACACCTTC. The V and J genes are TRBV4-3 and TRBJ1-2; tentatively, D is TRBD1 (6 bases). V lost 4 bases, J lost 4 bases, and 13 bases lay in between. The CDR3 covers 14 residues. Germline V lookup: CDR1 LGHNA, CDR2 YSLEER.

This clone was recorded many times. Other DNA sequences within the sample encode an identical CDR3. The CDR3 nucleotides are TGTGCCTGGAGTGCGGGACTAGCGGGAGAAGACGAGCAGTACGTC. Translation gives CAWSAGLAGEDEQYV. This sequence joins TRBV30 and TRBJ2-7, with 14 bases matching TRBD2. The trim removed 1 base at V and 5 bases at J, leaving 4 bases unmatched. Germline assignment: CDR1 GTSNPN and CDR2 SVGIG (reference sequence). This CDR3 has 15 amino acids.

This chain links TRBV4-3 with TRBJ2-1; 8 bases agree with TRBD2. The CDR3 loop spans 20 amino acids. The V gene's germline CDR1 is LGHNA and CDR2 YSLEER. Losses at the gene ends were 1 base for V and 2 bases for J; bases not matched to a gene: 16. The CDR3 here is CASSQGSEREPMITYNEQFF. The CDR3 region has the DNA TGCGCCAGCAGCCAAGGGAGTGAGCGGGAGCCGATGATTACCTACAATGAGCAGTTCTTC.

The chain carries TRBV9 and TRBJ2-3; 7 bases map to TRBD2. The CDR3 loop spans 14 amino acids. Germline CDR1 reads SGDLS; CDR2 reads YYNGEE. With 4 bases clipped from V and 5 bases from J, the junction kept 7 bases outside the gene matches. CDR3 DNA: TGTGCCAGCAGCTCCAGCGGGGTTGTAGATACGCAGTATTTT. Amino acid sequence: CASSSSGVVDTQYF. The full variable domain, in which reference TRBV9 and TRBJ2-3 provide the parts outside the CDR3, is DSGVTQTPKHLITATGQRVTLRCSPRSGDLSVYWYQQSLDQGLQFLIQYYNGEERAKGNILERFSAQQFPDLHSELNLSSLELGDSALYFCASSSSGVVDTQYFGPGTRLTVL.

The chain uses TRBV7-9 and TRBJ2-2; D is ambiguous. Germline values: CDR1 SEHNR, CDR2 FQNEAQ (reference sequence). This CDR3 is built from 11 residues. Trimming took off 7 bases at V and 4 bases at J, with 4 bases between the two ends. CDR3 amino acids: CASTPTGELFF. In DNA, the CDR3 is TGTGCCAGCACCCCCACCGGGGAGCTGTTTTTT.

The V and J genes are TRBV6-6 and TRBJ1-5, with D hard to call. Germline-derived CDR1 and CDR2 are MNHNY and SVGAGI (reference sequence). CDR3 length: 16 amino acids. The V gene lost 0 bases and the J gene lost 5 bases, with 14 bases spanning the gap. CDR3: CASSYSGGVGDQPQHF. In DNA form, the CDR3 reads TGTGCCAGCAGTTACTCGGGCGGGGTTGGGGATCAGCCCCAGCATTTT.

There are a few counts of this clone. The CDR3 loop is CATSRDELSSGRTFLGTGELFF. Written as DNA, the CDR3 is TGTGCCACCAGCAGAGATGAGTTGTCTAGCGGGAGGACTTTTTTGGGCACCGGGGAGCTGTTTTTT. The V and J genes are TRBV15 and TRBJ2-2, with 11 bases fitting TRBD2. CDR1 LNHNV and CDR2 YYDKDF come from the germline V gene (reference sequence). CDR3 size: 22 residues. V shed 0 bases, J shed 4 bases, and the junction held 19 bases outside the gene matches.

The chain couples TRBV30 to TRBJ1-3; TRBD1 might be the D (5 bases). Germline V gene lookup returns CDR1 GTSNPN and CDR2 SVGIG (reference sequence). The CDR3 extends over 16 amino acids. Trimming left V 1 base short and J 0 bases short, with 13 bases between. The CDR3 spells CAWSGTDSNSGNTIYF. The CDR3 DNA sequence: TGTGCCTGGAGTGGGACCGACAGTAACTCTGGAAACACCATATATTTT.

This clone turned up a few times. The genes are TRBV6-1 and TRBJ1-4; no clear D. CDR3 length: 12 amino acids. CDR1 MNHNS and CDR2 SASEGT come from the germline V gene. V was shortened by 4 bases and J by 12 bases, with 12 bases between the two germline ends. The CDR3 loop reads CASSAQRRELFF. In DNA, the CDR3 is TGTGCCAGCAGTGCCCAAAGGAGGGAACTGTTTTTT.

This rearrangement joins TRBV2 to TRBJ1-4; D unclear. Germline V gene sequence: CDR1 SNHLY, CDR2 FYNNEI. The CDR3 is 15 residues long. With 1 base removed from V and 7 bases from J, the gap between germline ends came to 13 bases. Written as DNA, the CDR3 is TGTGCCAGCAGTGAAGTCACAGTGAAGTTTGAAAAACTGTTTTTT. Residues: CASSEVTVKFEKLFF. Drawing the rest from reference TRBV2 and TRBJ1-4, the complete variable domain is EPEVTQTPSHQVTQMGQEVILRCVPISNHLYFYWYRQILGQKVEFLVSFYNNEISEKSEIFDDQFSVERPDGSNFTLKIRSTKLEDSAMYFCASSEVTVKFEKLFFGSGTQLSVL.

The chain has TRBV2 and TRBJ2-7; TRBD2 aligns across 7 bases. Trimming took 8 bases from V and 0 from J; bases not matched to a gene: 4. Per germline, CDR1 SNHLY and CDR2 FYNNEI. The CDR3 is 13 residues long. CDR3 nucleotide sequence: TGTGCCAGCCACTGGGACTACTCCTACGAGCAGTACGTC. Translation: CASHWDYSYEQYV.

In this sample, this clone turned up a few times. One junction end does not reproduce the germline sequence, and a read error may be involved. This sample includes further DNA sequences coding for the same CDR3. The chain couples TRBV20-1 to TRBJ1-3; D gene ambiguous. Germline V gives CDR1 DFQATT, CDR2 SNEGSKA (reference sequence). The CDR3 is made up of 11 amino acids. CDR3 residues: CSARGGNTIYF. Here the CDR3 DNA reads TGCAGTGCCAGAGGGGGAAACACCATATATTTT.

The rearrangement links TRBV7-2 to TRBJ2-3, with no clear D. Germline V lookup: CDR1 SGHTA, CDR2 FQGNSA. This CDR3 is 15 amino acids long. V was cut by 1 base and J by 4 bases, with 12 bases left in between. The CDR3 sequence: CASSLDWGSPDTQYF. CDR3 sequence (DNA): TGTGCCAGCAGCTTAGATTGGGGTTCCCCAGATACGCAGTATTTT.

The CDR3 coding sequence is TGTGCCAGCGCTGGCGTCAGGGGGGCCGCGCAGTTCTTC. Amino acid sequence: CASAGVRGAAQFF. This chain links TRBV13 with TRBJ2-1; D perhaps matches TRBD1 (7 bases). The germline V and J ends were trimmed by 8 bases and 12 bases, with 20 bases remaining between them. CDR1 is PRHDT and CDR2 is FYEKMQ in the germline V gene (reference sequence). This CDR3 is 13 amino acids long.

This clone was found a few times. V usage is TRBV10-3 and J usage is TRBJ1-1; the D is unclear. The CDR3 is 15 residues long. Germline CDR1 and CDR2: ENHRY and SYGVKD. With 0 bases removed from V and 0 bases from J, the gap between germline ends came to 8 bases. CDR3 coding DNA: TGTGCCATCAGTGAGTCGACCAGGATGAACACTGAAGCTTTCTTT. This encodes CAISESTRMNTEAFF.

This clone appeared a few times. The chain carries TRBV19 and TRBJ1-2, with 8 positions matching TRBD1. J gave up 2 bases and V 6 bases, and 8 bases lay outside the gene matches. This CDR3 comprises 15 residues. The germline gives CDR1 LNHDA, CDR2 SQIVND (reference sequence). The chain's CDR3 is CASRSGTGHNYGYTF. The CDR3 DNA sequence: TGTGCCAGTAGGTCCGGGACAGGCCACAACTATGGCTACACCTTC.

This chain joins TRBV10-3 and TRBJ2-1; 8 bases line up with TRBD2. The CDR3 length is 17 residues. The V gene's germline CDR1 is ENHRY and CDR2 SYGVKD. J lost 8 bases, V lost 0 bases, and 12 bases had no gene match. The chain's CDR3 is CAISESTSGEVRHEQFF. In nucleotides, the CDR3 is TGTGCCATCAGTGAGTCTACTAGCGGAGAGGTTAGACATGAGCAGTTCTTC.

This chain uses TRBV6-6 with TRBJ1-1; perhaps TRBD1 as D (5 bases). Deletions cut 6 bases from V and 1 base from J, with 15 bases between. The CDR3 sequence is 15 residues long. Germline values: CDR1 MNHNY, CDR2 SVGAGI (reference sequence). CDR3 in DNA: TGTGCCAGCAGCTCCGGGGCGGGCGGGAACACTGAAGCTTTCTTT. Translation gives CASSSGAGGNTEAFF.

The gene calls are TRBV10-2 and TRBJ2-1, with no clear D. The CDR3 has 11 residues. V shed 6 bases and J shed 9 bases, with 9 bases lying between them. Germline V lookup: CDR1 WSHSY, CDR2 SAAADI. The DNA of the CDR3 is TGCGCCAGCAGCGCCCTGGCTGAGCAGTTCTTC. Protein sequence: CASSALAEQFF.

This clone has just a few counts. The chain is built from TRBV7-9 and TRBJ2-3; D gene uncertain. The CDR3 runs 16 residues. The germline CDR1 and CDR2 sequences are SEHNR and FQNEAQ (reference sequence). Trimming cost V 1 base and J 0 bases, with 11 bases left between them. CDR3 coding DNA: TGTGCCAGCAGCTTAGATGGCGGTTCTAGCACAGATACGCAGTATTTT. It encodes CASSLDGGSSTDTQYF.

This rearrangement joins TRBV7-2 to TRBJ2-5; D is perhaps TRBD2 (7 bases). Trimming left V 0 bases short and J 5 bases short, with 16 bases between. Germline lookup yields CDR1 SGHTA and CDR2 FQGNSA. CDR3 length: 16 residues. CDR3: CASSLARGGVRETQYF. CDR3 bases: TGTGCCAGCAGCTTAGCCCGAGGGGGGGTACGGGAGACCCAGTACTTC.

The rearrangement joins TRBV7-3 to TRBJ2-1; no clear D. CDR3 size: 15 residues. V gave up 2 bases and J gave up 5 bases, with 13 bases separating them. Germline-derived CDR1 and CDR2 are SGHTA and FQGTGA. CDR3 in amino acids: CASSLYGSNNNEQFF. The CDR3, as DNA: TGTGCCAGCAGCTTATACGGCTCGAACAACAATGAGCAGTTCTTC.

This clone was observed a few times. V gene TRBV19 combines with J gene TRBJ1-1; D unclear. The CDR3 totals 14 residues. Trimming left V 7 bases short and J 0 bases short, with 12 bases between. Germline CDR1 LNHDA, CDR2 SQIVND (reference sequence). Here the CDR3 reads CASIEGSMNTEAFF. The CDR3 coding sequence is TGTGCCAGTATTGAAGGGTCCATGAACACTGAAGCTTTCTTT. Together with reference TRBV19 and TRBJ1-1, the CDR3 gives the full variable domain: DGGITQSPKYLFRKEGQNVTLSCEQNLNHDAMYWYRQDPGQGLRLIYYSQIVNDFQKGDIAEGYSVSREKKESFPLTVTSAQKNPTAFYLCASIEGSMNTEAFFGQGTRLTVV.

V and J are TRBV14 and TRBJ2-1; D ambiguous. Trimming shortened V by 0 bases and J by 15 bases, and 18 bases separated the two germline ends. The CDR3 spans 14 residues. CDR1 and CDR2 from the germline V gene are SGHDN and FVKESK. CDR3 bases: TGTGCCAGCAGCCAAGATAGGCTAGGCCCCGGGCCGTTCTTC. It encodes CASSQDRLGPGPFF.

In its sample, this clone was seen a few times. The chain couples TRBV7-2 to TRBJ2-1; the D is unclear. Trimming cost V 0 bases and J 5 bases, with 14 bases left between them. This CDR3 is 16 amino acids long. Looked up from germline, CDR1 is SGHTA and CDR2 is FQGNSA. The CDR3 protein is CASSLAGSYSNNEQFF. Written as DNA, the CDR3 is TGTGCCAGCAGCTTAGCGGGGTCCTATTCTAACAATGAGCAGTTCTTC.

The table lists this clone with a few counts. This chain joins TRBV25-1 and TRBJ2-7; D is uncertain. Trimming took off 5 bases at V and 0 bases at J, with 5 bases between the two ends. Germline CDR1 reads MGHDK; CDR2 reads SYGVNS. This CDR3 comprises 12 residues. As DNA, the CDR3 is TGTGCCAGCAGTTGCAGCTCCTACGAGCAGTACGTC. Translating it yields CASSCSSYEQYV.

This clone was seen more than once but under ten times. J is TRBJ2-7 and V is TRBV5-4; D is unclear. V lost 4 bases and J 4 bases, leaving 12 bases between the germline ends. This CDR3 region has 13 residues. Germline V CDR1 and CDR2: SGHNT, YYREEE (reference sequence). CDR3 sequence reads: CASSADLLYEQYV. The CDR3 nucleotides read TGTGCCAGCAGCGCGGATTTGCTATACGAGCAGTACGTC.

This chain connects TRBV7-2 to TRBJ2-5; D possibly corresponds to TRBD1 (6 bases). The V and J ends lost 2 bases and 4 bases respectively, with 11 bases between them. Looked up from germline, CDR1 is SGHTA and CDR2 is FQGNSA. The CDR3 contains 14 residues. CDR3 amino acids: CASSLQGGRETQYF. CDR3 DNA sequence: TGTGCCAGCAGCTTACAAGGGGGTAGAGAGACCCAGTACTTC.